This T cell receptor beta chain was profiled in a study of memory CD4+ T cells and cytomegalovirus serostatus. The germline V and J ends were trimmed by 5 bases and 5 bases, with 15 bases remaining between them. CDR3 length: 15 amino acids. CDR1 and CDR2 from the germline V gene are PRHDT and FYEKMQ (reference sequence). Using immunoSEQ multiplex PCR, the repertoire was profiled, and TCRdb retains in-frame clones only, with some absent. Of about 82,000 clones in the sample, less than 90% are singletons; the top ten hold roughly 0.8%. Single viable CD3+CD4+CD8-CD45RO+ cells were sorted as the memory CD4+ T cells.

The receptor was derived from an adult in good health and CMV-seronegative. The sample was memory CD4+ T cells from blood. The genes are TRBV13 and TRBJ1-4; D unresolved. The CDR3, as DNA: TGTGCCAGCAGCCCCGTAGCCATGCCGAATGAAAAACTGTTTTTT. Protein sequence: CASSPVAMPNEKLFF.